This T cell receptor (beta chain) comes out of a study of T cells after yellow fever vaccination. Points on this clonotype: What it binds is not known.

CDR1 and CDR2 from the germline V gene are SEHNR and FQNEAQ (reference sequence). CDR3 length: 16 residues. The V gene lost 4 bases and the J gene lost 1 base, with 15 bases spanning the gap. Study-level results: FACS-sorted repertoires could harbor abundant contaminating bulk-population clonotypes.

MiXCR, run by TCRdb on the 5' RACE reads, gives a single entry per CDR3 protein. The repertoire holds nearly 550,000 distinct CDR3 sequences, with 15% to 20% as singletons. The sequenced sample was PBMCs, obtained 15 days after the yellow fever booster vaccination. The chain combines TRBV7-9 with TRBJ2-3, with D perhaps matching TRBD1 (6 bases). The source of this sequence is a man aged 30 to 45 who received the YFV17D yellow fever vaccine. The CDR3 DNA reads TGTGCCAGCAGCTCTTTTTTGGGGGCCGGCACAGATACGCAGTATTTT. Translated: CASSSFLGAGTDTQYF.